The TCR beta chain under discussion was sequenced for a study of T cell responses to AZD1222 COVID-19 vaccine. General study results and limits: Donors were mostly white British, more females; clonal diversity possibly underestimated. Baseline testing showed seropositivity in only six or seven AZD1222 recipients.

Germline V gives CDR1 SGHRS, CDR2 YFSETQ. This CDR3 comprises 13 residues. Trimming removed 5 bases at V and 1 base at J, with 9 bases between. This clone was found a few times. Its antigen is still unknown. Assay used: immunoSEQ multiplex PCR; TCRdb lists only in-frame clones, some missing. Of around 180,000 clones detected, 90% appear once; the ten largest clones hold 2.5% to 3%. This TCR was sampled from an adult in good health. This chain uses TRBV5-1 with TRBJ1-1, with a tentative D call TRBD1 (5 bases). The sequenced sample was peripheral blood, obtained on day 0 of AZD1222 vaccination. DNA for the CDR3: TGCGCCAGCAGGGTGGGGGAGAACACTGAAGCTTTCTTT. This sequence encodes CASRVGENTEAFF. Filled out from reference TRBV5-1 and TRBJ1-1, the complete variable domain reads KAGVTQTPRYLIKTRGQQVTLSCSPISGHRSVSWYQQTPGQGLQFLFEYFSETQRNKGNFPGRFSGRQFSNSRSEMNVSTLELGDSALYLCASRVGENTEAFFGQGTRLTVV.